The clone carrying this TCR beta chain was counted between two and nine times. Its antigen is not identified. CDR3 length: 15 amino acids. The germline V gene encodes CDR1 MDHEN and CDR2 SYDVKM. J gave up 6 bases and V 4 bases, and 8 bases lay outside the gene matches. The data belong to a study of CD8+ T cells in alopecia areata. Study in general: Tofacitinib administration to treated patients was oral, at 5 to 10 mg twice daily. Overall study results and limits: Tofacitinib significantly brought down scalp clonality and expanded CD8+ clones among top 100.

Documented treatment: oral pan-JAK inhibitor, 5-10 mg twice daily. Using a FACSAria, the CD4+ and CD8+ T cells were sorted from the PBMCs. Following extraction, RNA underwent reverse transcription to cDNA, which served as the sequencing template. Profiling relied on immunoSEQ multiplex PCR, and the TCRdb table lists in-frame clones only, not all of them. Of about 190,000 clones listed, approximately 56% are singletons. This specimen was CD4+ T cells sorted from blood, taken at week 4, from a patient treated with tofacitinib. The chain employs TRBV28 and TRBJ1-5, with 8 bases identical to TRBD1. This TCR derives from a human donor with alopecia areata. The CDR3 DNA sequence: TGTGCCAGCAGTTCCCAGACAGGGGTCCGTCAGCCCCAGCATTTT. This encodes CASSSQTGVRQPQHF.